The present TCR beta chain was sequenced within a study of blood T cell repertoires in COVID-19 (dated by TCRdb to between 2020 and 2021). About the study as a whole: Samples from collaborators originated in the United States, Italy and Spain and spanned both the acute and convalescent phases of COVID-19. Where HLA class I and class II types were available, the types were taken from metadata supplied by the sample provider, not from assay-based typing. The sample metadata nearly always contained a de-identified subject ID, COVID-19 status, age in years and sex. Subjects who had been exposed to COVID-19, were actively infected with it, or had recovered from it provided the deeply sampled blood TCRbeta repertoires that made up the dataset. The repertoires were made available in a free public database intended to serve as a resource for research on the immune response to SARS-CoV-2. Samples came from the ongoing ImmuneRACE study (first 160 participants) plus 1,254 subjects from 6 global collaborators. The material from the prospective study consisted of cDNA or gDNA derived from T cells, B-cell-depleted T cells, or PBMCs. Study-wide findings and limitations: Clinical and demographic metadata were provided uncurated, with the amount varying by source and participant.

Each collaborating institution followed its own protocols to collect whole blood in K2EDTA tubes. For TCRbeta analysis, collaborators shipped samples as frozen whole blood, isolated PBMCs, or DNA extracted from either of those sample types. CDR1 MNHEY and CDR2 SVGEGT are derived from the germline V gene. From cysteine to phenylalanine, the CDR3 is 14 amino acids long. Only the CDR3 DNA is retained, 42 bases long and in frame from the first base. TCRbeta CDR3 regions were amplified from genomic DNA by means of the immunoSEQ Assay, a bias-controlled multiplex PCR. The authors processed their data as follows. The number of nucleated cells in each sample was estimated from the amplification of reference gene primers within the assay. Sequence reads were collapsed and filtered to measure the absolute abundance of every unique TCRbeta CDR3 rearrangement. For each sample, productive Simpson clonality was calculated by taking the square root of Simpson's diversity index across productive rearrangements. TCRdb retrieved this table from immuneACCESS and kept in-frame rearrangements only. Not all clones are present; in checked studies, unresolved V genes account for under half, and no reason is known for the remainder. That table supplies the V and J calls and clone size; D and trimming were determined from the DNA. The sample table records about 100,000 clones; about 80% of these occur just once. The ten largest clones capture over 30% of the sample.

On this clone: Its specific antigen is unknown. Germline and junction disagree at one end, which may indicate a read error.

The sequence links TRBV6-2 or TRBV6-3 to TRBJ1-6; the D segment could be TRBD1, given 6 matching bases. The sequence derives from a man between 65 and 85 years old with active or convalescent COVID-19. Sample: peripheral blood. The sequenced DNA is TGTGCCAGCAGTAACCCAGGGGATAAATCACCCCTCCACTTT. This gives the protein CASSNPGDKSPLHF.